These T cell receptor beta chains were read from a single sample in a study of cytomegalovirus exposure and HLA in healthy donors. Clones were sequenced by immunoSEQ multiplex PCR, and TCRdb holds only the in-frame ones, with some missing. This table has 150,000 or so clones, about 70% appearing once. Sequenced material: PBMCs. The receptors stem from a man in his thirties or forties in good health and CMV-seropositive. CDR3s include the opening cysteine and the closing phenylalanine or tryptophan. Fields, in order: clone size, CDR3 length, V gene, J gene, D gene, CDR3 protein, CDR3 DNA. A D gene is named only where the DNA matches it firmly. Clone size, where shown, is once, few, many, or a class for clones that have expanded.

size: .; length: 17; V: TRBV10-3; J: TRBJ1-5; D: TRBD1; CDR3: CATAHGGGGTGDQPQHF; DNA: TGTGCCACCGCTCACGGGGGAGGCGGGACAGGGGATCAGCCCCAGCATTTT
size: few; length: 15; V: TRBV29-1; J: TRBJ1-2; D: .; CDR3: CSVEETGTIFYGYTF; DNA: TGCAGCGTGGAAGAGACCGGGACAATTTTCTATGGCTACACCTTC
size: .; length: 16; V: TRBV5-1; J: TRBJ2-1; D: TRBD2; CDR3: CASSRGLAGESYEQFF; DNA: TGCGCCAGCAGCCGAGGACTAGCGGGAGAGTCCTATGAGCAGTTCTTC
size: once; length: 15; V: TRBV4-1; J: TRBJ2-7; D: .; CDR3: CASSQRTGLGNEQYF; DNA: TGCGCCAGCAGCCAAAGAACAGGGTTAGGAAACGAGCAGTACTTC
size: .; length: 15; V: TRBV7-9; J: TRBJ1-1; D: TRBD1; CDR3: CASSFDRARDTEAFF; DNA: TGTGCCAGCAGCTTCGACAGGGCTAGGGACACTGAAGCTTTCTTT
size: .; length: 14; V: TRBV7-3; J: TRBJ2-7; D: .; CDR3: CASSVGGGAYEQYF; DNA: TGTGCCAGCAGCGTTGGGGGCGGCGCCTACGAGCAGTACTTC
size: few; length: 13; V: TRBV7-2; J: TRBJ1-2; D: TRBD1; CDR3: CASSLGQSYGYTF; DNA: TGTGCCAGCAGTTTGGGACAGTCCTATGGCTACACCTTC
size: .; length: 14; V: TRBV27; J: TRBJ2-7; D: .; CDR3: CASRKDRTTYEQYF; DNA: TGTGCCAGCAGGAAAGACAGGACAACCTACGAGCAGTACTTC
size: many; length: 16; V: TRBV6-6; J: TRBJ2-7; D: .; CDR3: CASSYDFPVGGYEQYF; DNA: TGTGCCAGCAGTTACGACTTTCCAGTCGGCGGTTACGAGCAGTACTTC
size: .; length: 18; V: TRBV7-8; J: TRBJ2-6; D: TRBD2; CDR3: CASSLGLGRFSGANVLTF; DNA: TGTGCCAGCAGCCTCGGACTAGGACGATTCTCTGGGGCCAACGTCCTGACTTTC
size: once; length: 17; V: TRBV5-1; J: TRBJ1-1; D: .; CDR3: CASSLGGGSAANTEAFF; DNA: TGCGCCAGCAGCTTGGGGGGGGGAAGTGCGGCGAACACTGAAGCTTTCTTT
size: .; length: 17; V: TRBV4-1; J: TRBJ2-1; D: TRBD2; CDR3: CASSQEGLAGGRNEQFF; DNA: TGCGCCAGCAGCCAAGAGGGCCTAGCGGGAGGGAGGAATGAGCAGTTCTTC
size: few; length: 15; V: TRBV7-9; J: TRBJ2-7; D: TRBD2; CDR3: CSSSSTSGGPYEQYF; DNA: TGTTCCAGCAGCTCAACTAGCGGGGGCCCCTACGAGCAGTACTTC
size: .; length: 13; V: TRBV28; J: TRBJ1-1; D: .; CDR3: CASSPRRDFEAFF; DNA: TGTGCCAGCAGTCCCCGGAGGGACTTTGAAGCTTTCTTT
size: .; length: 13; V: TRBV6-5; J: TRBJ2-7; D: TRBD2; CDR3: CASSSGLAREQYF; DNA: TGTGCCAGCAGCTCTGGACTAGCTCGGGAGCAGTACTTC
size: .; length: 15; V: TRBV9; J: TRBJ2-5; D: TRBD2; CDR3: CASSVGTSGQETQYF; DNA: TGTGCCAGCAGCGTAGGGACTAGCGGGCAAGAGACCCAGTACTTC
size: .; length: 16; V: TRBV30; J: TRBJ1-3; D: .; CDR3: CAWSPTSGSFGNTIYF; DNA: TGTGCCTGGAGCCCTACCTCAGGGTCTTTCGGAAACACCATATATTTT
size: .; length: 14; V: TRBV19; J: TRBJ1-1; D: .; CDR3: CASSIGEMNTEAFF; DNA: TGTGCCAGTAGTATAGGAGAGATGAACACTGAAGCTTTCTTT
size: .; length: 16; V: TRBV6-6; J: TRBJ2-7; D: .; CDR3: CASSYLRGPKSYEQYF; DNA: TGTGCCAGCAGTTACCTGCGGGGACCTAAATCCTACGAGCAGTACTTC
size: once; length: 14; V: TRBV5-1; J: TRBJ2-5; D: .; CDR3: CASSLVSGTGTQYF; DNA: TGCGCCAGCAGCTTGGTCTCCGGGACTGGGACCCAGTACTTC
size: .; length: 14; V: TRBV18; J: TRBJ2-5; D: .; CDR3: CASSPREEGETQYF; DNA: TGTGCCAGCTCACCACGGGAGGAGGGAGAGACCCAGTACTTC